This T cell receptor beta chain emerged from a study of blood T cell repertoires in COVID-19. Study information: Samples of COVID-19 (acute and convalescent) were obtained from the United States, Italy and Spain.

V dropped 6 bases and J dropped 7 bases, with 13 bases sitting between them. Germline CDR1 reads MNHEY; CDR2 reads SVGAGI. CDR3 length: 13 amino acids. TCRdb's table, derived via immunoSEQ multiplex PCR, lists solely in-frame clones and lacks some. This repertoire shows tens of thousands of clones, about 86% found once; its top ten account for approximately 44%. This chain connects TRBV6-5 to TRBJ1-5; D gene ambiguous. This clonotype was obtained from an elderly man with acute or convalescent COVID-19. The sequenced sample was peripheral blood. The CDR3: CASRGRGQQPQHF. In DNA, the CDR3 is TGTGCCAGCAGAGGACGAGGGCAGCAGCCCCAGCATTTT.